A single sample gave rise to the 23 T cell receptor beta chains below, sequenced in a study of blood T cell repertoires in COVID-19. Profiling relied on immunoSEQ multiplex PCR, and the TCRdb table lists in-frame clones only, not all of them. Here the sample spans over 95,000 clones, approximately 90% being singletons. The specimen sequenced was peripheral blood. These receptors were collected from a woman aged 50 to 65 with acute or convalescent COVID-19.

V gene TRBV6-5 combines with J gene TRBJ1-1; D uncertain. CDR1 is MNHEY, CDR2 SVGAGI, per germline. Trimming took off 6 bases at V and 1 base at J, with 9 bases between the two ends. CDR3 length equals 13 residues. CDR3 coding DNA: TGTGCCAGCAGGGCTTTTCCGAACACTGAAGCTTTCTTT. Translating gives CASRAFPNTEAFF.

This chain connects TRBV7-9 to TRBJ1-2; 9 bases are a match to TRBD1. CDR3 length: 16 residues. V was clipped by 5 bases and J by 8 bases; unmatched bases: 15. Germline V gene sequence: CDR1 SEHNR, CDR2 FQNEAQ (reference sequence). Written as DNA, the CDR3 is TGTGCCAGCAGCATGACCGGGACAGGGTTTGTAAAGGGCTACACCTTC. It specifies CASSMTGTGFVKGYTF.

This chain uses TRBV6-4 with TRBJ1-5; 8 bases fit TRBD1. This CDR3 has 14 amino acids. Per germline, CDR1 MRHNA and CDR2 SNTAGT. The CDR3 reads CPRSRGHSNQPQHF. In DNA, the CDR3 is TGTCCTCGTTCCAGGGGGCATAGCAATCAGCCCCAGCATTTT.

The CDR3 sequence is CASSRRAGGLLEGYTF. Written as DNA, the CDR3 is TGTGCCAGCAGCCGGCGGGCAGGGGGGCTTTTGGAGGGCTACACCTTC. The chain joins TRBV28 to TRBJ1-2; TRBD1 aligns across 7 bases. After removal of 6 bases from V and 8 bases from J, the junction contained 18 bases not matched to a gene. The CDR3 consists of 16 residues. Looked up from germline, CDR1 is MDHEN and CDR2 is SYDVKM.

The chain recombines TRBV7-2 with TRBJ2-7; no clear D. CDR1 and CDR2 (germline): SGHTA, FQGNSA. V was pared by 3 bases and J by 3 bases, with 9 bases between. The CDR3 extends over 13 amino acids. CDR3 region: CASSFYSSYEQYF. For the CDR3, the DNA is TGTGCCAGCAGCTTTTACAGCAGCTACGAGCAGTACTTC.

The chain combines TRBV7-2 with TRBJ2-1; possibly TRBD2 for D (5 bases). V lost 1 base to trimming and J lost 1 base, with 11 bases between them. The germline gives CDR1 SGHTA, CDR2 FQGNSA. The CDR3 length is 16 residues. CDR3 DNA: TGTGCCAGCAGCTTAGGAGGGAGAGGGTCCTACAATGAGCAGTTCTTC. Translated: CASSLGGRGSYNEQFF. Together with reference TRBV7-2 and TRBJ2-1, the CDR3 gives the full variable domain: GAGVSQSPSNKVTEKGKDVELRCDPISGHTALYWYRQSLGQGLEFLIYFQGNSAPDKSGLPSDRFSAERTGGSVSTLTIQRTQQEDSAVYLCASSLGGRGSYNEQFFGPGTRLTVL.

The genes are TRBV12-3 or TRBV12-4 and TRBJ1-5, with a tentative D call TRBD1 (6 bases). The CDR3 extends over 13 amino acids. Trimming took 6 bases from V and 3 from J, leaving 9 bases between them. This CDR3 reads CASRGQINQPQHF. CDR3 nucleotides: TGTGCCAGCAGAGGACAGATCAATCAGCCCCAGCATTTT.

The chain is built from TRBV28 and TRBJ1-5; D gene unclear. Germline CDR1 reads MDHEN; CDR2 reads SYDVKM. CDR3 length: 16 amino acids. Trimming cost V 6 bases and J 3 bases, with 18 bases left between them. Here the CDR3 DNA reads TGTGCCAGCAGATCCCTCTTACGGTCGATCAATCAGCCCCAGCATTTT. This codes for CASRSLLRSINQPQHF.

The chain uses TRBV14 and TRBJ1-6; possible D gene TRBD1, 5 bases. This CDR3 contains 13 residues. Germline loops: CDR1 SGHDN, CDR2 FVKESK. V lost 6 bases and J 10 bases, leaving 13 bases between the germline ends. The CDR3 loop reads CASSRSGSSPLHF. Written as DNA, the CDR3 is TGTGCCAGCAGTAGGTCAGGGTCGTCACCCCTCCACTTT.

V is TRBV7-8 and J is TRBJ1-5, with TRBD1 matching 8 bases. Germline-derived CDR1 and CDR2 are SGHVS and FQNEAQ. This CDR3 is 15 amino acids long. The V gene end was trimmed by 1 base and the J gene end by 6 bases; junction bases not matched to a gene: 5. The DNA of the CDR3 is TGTGCCAGCAGCTTAGGTCCTGGGACAGGTCAGCCCCAGCATTTT. Translated: CASSLGPGTGQPQHF.

This chain joins TRBV30 and TRBJ1-2, with D possibly matching TRBD1 (6 bases). CDR1 is GTSNPN and CDR2 is SVGIG in the germline V gene (reference sequence). This CDR3 comprises 16 residues. Between the trimmed V and J ends, which lost 8 bases and 0 bases, there was a span of 22 bases. The CDR3 DNA reads as TGTGCCCTCGCTGGGACATCGAAGCCCACTAACTATGGCTACACCTTC. Translating it yields CALAGTSKPTNYGYTF.

V is TRBV3-1 (or the pseudogene TRBV3-2) and J is TRBJ1-1, with D perhaps TRBD1 (5 bases). The ends were cut back, 0 bases at V and 7 bases at J, with 9 bases in the middle. Germline-derived CDR1 and CDR2 are LGHDT and YNNKEL (reference sequence). The CDR3 extends over 13 amino acids. CDR3 protein: CASSQDFDSEAFF. CDR3 DNA sequence: TGTGCCAGCAGCCAAGATTTCGACAGTGAAGCTTTCTTT.

As for this clone: One end of the junction varies from germline; a read error may be responsible. This rearrangement joins TRBV7-2 to TRBJ2-7; D might be TRBD1 (5 bases). This CDR3 is 13 amino acids long. Germline V gene lookup returns CDR1 SGHTA and CDR2 FQGNSA. CDR3 protein: CASSSDRASLGVF. CDR3 in DNA: TGTGCCAGCAGTTCCGACAGAGCTTCCCTTGGGGTCTTC.

This rearrangement joins TRBV7-9 to TRBJ1-2; D call uncertain. CDR3 length equals 13 residues. V lost 5 bases, J lost 2 bases, and 9 bases lay in between. The V gene's germline CDR1 is SEHNR and CDR2 FQNEAQ (reference sequence). The CDR3 here is CASSPDGNYGYTF. The CDR3 region has the DNA TGTGCCAGCAGCCCTGACGGGAACTATGGCTACACCTTC.

The rearrangement links TRBV29-1 to TRBJ1-2; D is possibly TRBD1 (6 bases). Germline CDR1 is SQVTM and CDR2 is ANQGSEA. This CDR3 region has 11 residues. Trimming removed 7 bases from V and 2 bases from J, with 8 bases in between. CDR3 sequence reads: CSAGQNYGYTF. The DNA of the CDR3 is TGCAGCGCCGGACAGAACTATGGCTACACCTTC.

The chain joins TRBV5-1 to TRBJ1-5; TRBD1 matches at 7 bases. The CDR3 loop spans 14 amino acids. V shed 4 bases, J shed 3 bases, and the junction held 4 bases outside the gene matches. Germline CDR1 reads SGHRS; CDR2 reads YFSETQ. DNA of the CDR3: TGCGCCAGCAGCCCGACAGGGATCAATCAGCCCCAGCATTTT. Its protein product is CASSPTGINQPQHF.

This rearrangement joins TRBV6-1 to TRBJ2-7; 7 bases are a match to TRBD1. This CDR3 has 15 residues. In germline, CDR1 is MNHNS, CDR2 SASEGT. Trimming removed 1 base from V and 3 bases from J; junction bases left unmatched: 6. The CDR3 DNA reads as TGTGCCAGCAGTGAAGGGCCGGGACAGCGCTACGAGCAGTACTTC. Translation: CASSEGPGQRYEQYF.

V gene TRBV19 combines with J gene TRBJ1-5; D perhaps matches TRBD1 (5 bases). Trimming cost V 2 bases and J 3 bases, with 14 bases left between them. From germline, CDR1 is LNHDA and CDR2 SQIVND (reference sequence). The CDR3 spans 16 residues. The CDR3 region has the DNA TGTGCCAGTAGTATAAAGGGACTGCTTTCCAATCAGCCCCAGCATTTT. As protein: CASSIKGLLSNQPQHF.

J is TRBJ1-2 and V is TRBV7-2; D not resolved. Germline-derived CDR1 and CDR2 are SGHTA and FQGNSA. V lost 3 bases and J 4 bases, leaving 12 bases between the germline ends. The CDR3 is 14 amino acids. CDR3 coding DNA: TGTGCCAGCAGCTTTTTTGCGGCGTCCTATGGCTACACCTTC. Protein product: CASSFFAASYGYTF.

This chain links TRBV4-3 with TRBJ2-1; the match to TRBD1 covers 8 bases. With 2 bases clipped from V and 6 bases from J, the junction kept 3 bases outside the gene matches. The CDR3 runs 14 residues. From germline, CDR1 is LGHNA and CDR2 YSLEER. CDR3 amino acids: CASSQFRGLNEQFF. The CDR3 DNA follows: TGCGCCAGCAGCCAATTCAGGGGGCTCAATGAGCAGTTCTTC.

The chain combines TRBV28 with TRBJ2-7; D is possibly TRBD2 (7 bases). V was shortened by 6 bases and J by 3 bases, with 18 bases between the two germline ends. In germline, CDR1 is MDHEN, CDR2 SYDVKM. The CDR3 has 15 amino acids. As DNA, the CDR3 is TGTGCCAGCAGCGAACCGGGGGGCTCAAACTACGAGCAGTACTTC. This gives the protein CASSEPGGSNYEQYF.

This chain uses TRBV2 with TRBJ2-3; D gene unclear. This CDR3 is built from 15 residues. Germline V gene lookup returns CDR1 SNHLY and CDR2 FYNNEI. Trimming shortened V by 5 bases and J by 0 bases, and 12 bases separated the two germline ends. CDR3 coding DNA: TGTGCCAGCAGTTTGCGGCGATCTAGCACAGATACGCAGTATTTT. Its protein product is CASSLRRSSTDTQYF.

The chain carries TRBV9 and TRBJ2-2; 8 bases fit TRBD2. CDR3 length equals 17 residues. The germline CDR1 and CDR2 sequences are SGDLS and YYNGEE. V shed 1 base and J 5 bases; nucleotides not matched to a gene: 10. The CDR3 DNA is TGTGCCAGCAGCGTAACTCCGAGCGGGGGTGGGACCGGGGAGCTGTTTTTT. It translates to CASSVTPSGGGTGELFF.